Presented here are 25 T cell receptor beta chains from one specimen sequenced in a study of beta chain features in type 1 diabetes. Since all of the isolated RNA was reverse transcribed, expressed TCRB transcripts were what got sequenced. Measured with immunoSEQ multiplex PCR; TCRdb has only the in-frame clones, and not every one. The profile shows 93,000 or so clones, 25% to 35% of them singletons. No antigens are known for them. Overall study findings and caveats: When Type 1 diabetes patients were examined, their TCRB CDR3s proved moderately but significantly shorter in all four CD4+ subsets.

Sequenced: central memory CD4+ T cells from blood. All receptors derive from a woman between 18 and 29 years old with type 1 diabetes.

The genes are TRBV30 and TRBJ2-5, with TRBD2 identical over 7 bases. The CDR3 runs to 12 residues. J was trimmed by 5 bases and V by 2 bases; bases with no gene match: 2. The V gene's germline CDR1 is GTSNPN and CDR2 SVGIG (reference sequence). CDR3 nucleotides: TGTGCCTGGAGTTTGGGGGGGGAGACCCAGTACTTC. The encoded protein is CAWSLGGETQYF.

The V and J genes are TRBV9 and TRBJ1-3; weak D call: TRBD1 (6 bases). Germline V CDR1 and CDR2: SGDLS, YYNGEE. This CDR3 comprises 16 residues. V lost 3 bases, J lost 5 bases, and 18 bases lay in between. This CDR3 reads CASSGPQGLDRNTIYF. CDR3 DNA: TGTGCCAGCAGCGGCCCACAGGGTTTGGATAGAAACACCATATATTTT.

This clone was counted only a few times. This rearrangement joins TRBV4-1 to TRBJ2-5; D might be TRBD1 (6 bases). V lost 0 bases and J lost 5, with 13 bases in between. The CDR3 length is 15 residues. Germline CDR1 reads MGHRA; CDR2 reads YSYEKL. CDR3 protein: CASSQDGRGKETQYF. CDR3 coding DNA: TGCGCCAGCAGCCAAGATGGTAGGGGGAAGGAGACCCAGTACTTC.

This clone was counted a few times. The genes are TRBV7-2 and TRBJ1-2; perhaps TRBD1 as D (5 bases). This CDR3 is built from 15 residues. CDR1 is SGHTA, CDR2 FQGNSA, per germline. The V end lost 1 base, the J end lost 7 bases, and 16 bases lay between the germline ends. The CDR3 reads CASSLDRGGSSGYTF. The CDR3 nucleotides read TGTGCCAGCAGCTTAGATAGGGGTGGGTCTTCTGGCTACACCTTC.

In DNA, the CDR3 is TGTGCCAGCAGCCCGGCCCAGACTAGCGGGAGAAATGAGCAGTTCTTC. It translates to CASSPAQTSGRNEQFF. The chain links TRBV5-4 to TRBJ2-1; 12 bases agree with TRBD2. The junction had 9 bases not matched to a gene; V was cut back by 4 bases and J by 7 bases. CDR3 length equals 16 residues. Germline V gene data show CDR1 as SGHNT and CDR2 as YYREEE (reference sequence).

This rearrangement joins TRBV28 to TRBJ2-7, with D perhaps TRBD1 (7 bases). This CDR3 has 15 residues. The V and J ends lost 4 bases and 4 bases respectively, with 17 bases between them. Germline CDR1 reads MDHEN; CDR2 reads SYDVKM. The DNA for the CDR3 is TGTGCCAGCAGTTCCCTGACAGGGAGGCTGTACGAGCAGTACTTC. It codes for CASSSLTGRLYEQYF.

The genes are TRBV19 and TRBJ2-1; 14 bases align to TRBD2. J was trimmed by 9 bases and V by 7 bases; bases with no gene match: 8. There are 15 residues in the CDR3. Germline CDR1 LNHDA, CDR2 SQIVND (reference sequence). CDR3 amino acids: CASTPGLAGAIEQFF. The DNA for the CDR3 is TGTGCCAGTACCCCGGGACTAGCGGGAGCCATTGAGCAGTTCTTC.

This clone has a handful of counts. The chain couples TRBV10-3 to TRBJ2-1; unclear D gene. CDR3 size: 15 residues. V gave up 4 bases and J gave up 3 bases, with 13 bases separating them. CDR1 and CDR2 (germline): ENHRY, SYGVKD. The CDR3 loop reads CAISVTRNYYNEQFF. CDR3 in DNA: TGTGCCATCAGTGTAACGAGGAACTACTACAATGAGCAGTTCTTC.

This clone was counted only a few times. The chain carries TRBV7-3 and TRBJ2-7; tentatively, D is TRBD2 (7 bases). This CDR3 is built from 16 residues. The germline gives CDR1 SGHTA, CDR2 FQGTGA. V lost 5 bases, J lost 2 bases, and 19 bases lay in between. The CDR3 reads CASSPAGGRGTYEQYF. CDR3 coding DNA: TGTGCCAGCAGCCCCGCCGGGGGGCGGGGTACCTACGAGCAGTACTTC.

A few counts support this clone. The genes are TRBV7-2 and TRBJ2-5; weak D call: TRBD2 (5 bases). The V gene lost 1 base and the J gene lost 5 bases, with 11 bases spanning the gap. The germline V gene encodes CDR1 SGHTA and CDR2 FQGNSA. This CDR3 comprises 14 residues. In nucleotides, the CDR3 is TGTGCCAGCAGCTTAGTGAGGGAGACGGAGACCCAGTACTTC. Its translation is CASSLVRETETQYF. The whole variable domain, remainder taken from reference TRBV7-2 and TRBJ2-5, is GAGVSQSPSNKVTEKGKDVELRCDPISGHTALYWYRQSLGQGLEFLIYFQGNSAPDKSGLPSDRFSAERTGGSVSTLTIQRTQQEDSAVYLCASSLVRETETQYFGPGTRLLVL.

The rearrangement uses TRBV2 and TRBJ2-3; perhaps TRBD2 as D (6 bases). V was cut by 6 bases and J by 1 base, with 11 bases left in between. In germline, CDR1 is SNHLY, CDR2 FYNNEI. This CDR3 is built from 14 residues. For the CDR3, the DNA is TGTGCCAGCAGGCCGATAGCGGGCACAGATACGCAGTATTTT. It yields the protein CASRPIAGTDTQYF.

The gene calls are TRBV7-6 and TRBJ1-2; D is perhaps TRBD1 (6 bases). This CDR3 comprises 13 residues. Germline CDR1 is SGHVS and CDR2 is FNYEAQ. Trimming took off 1 base at V and 4 bases at J, with 7 bases between the two ends. CDR3: CASSLGQVYGYTF. DNA for the CDR3: TGTGCCAGCAGCTTAGGACAGGTCTATGGCTACACCTTC. The variable domain in full, completed from reference TRBV7-6 and TRBJ1-2, reads GAGVSQSPRYKVTKRGQDVALRCDPISGHVSLYWYRQALGQGPEFLTYFNYEAQQDKSGLPNDRFSAERPEGSISTLTIQRTEQRDSAMYRCASSLGQVYGYTFGSGTRLTVV.

The rearrangement uses TRBV19 and TRBJ1-2, with 7 nucleotides matching TRBD1. The CDR3 has 15 amino acids. The germline CDR1 and CDR2 sequences are LNHDA and SQIVND (reference sequence). With V trimmed by 5 bases and J by 4 bases, 10 bases remained unmatched. In DNA, the CDR3 is TGTGCCAGTAGTTCCTTTGAGGGGGCCGGCTATGGCTACACCTTC. This translates into CASSSFEGAGYGYTF.

V is TRBV7-9 and J is TRBJ2-1, with TRBD2 matching 9 bases. V lost 5 bases and J lost 8; bases outside the gene matches: 7. The CDR3 spans 14 residues. Per the germline V gene, CDR1 is SEHNR and CDR2 is FQNEAQ (reference sequence). CDR3 sequence reads: CASSAGLAIDEQFF. The CDR3 region has the DNA TGTGCCAGCAGCGCGGGACTAGCTATCGATGAGCAGTTCTTC.

The chain combines TRBV4-1 with TRBJ1-2; D call uncertain. CDR1 is MGHRA and CDR2 is YSYEKL in the germline V gene. V shed 0 bases and J shed 6 bases, with 11 bases lying between them. The CDR3 extends over 14 amino acids. The CDR3 spells CASSQDPRVDGYTF. The CDR3 coding sequence is TGCGCCAGCAGCCAAGATCCGCGAGTAGATGGCTACACCTTC.

V gene TRBV2 combines with J gene TRBJ2-1, with 8 bases lining up with TRBD2. This CDR3 spans 17 amino acids. Germline values: CDR1 SNHLY, CDR2 FYNNEI. Unmatched junction bases numbered 15, after V lost 4 bases and J lost 7 bases. Here the CDR3 reads CASSARSGSLVRNEQFF. The CDR3 DNA sequence: TGTGCCAGCAGTGCCCGCAGCGGGAGCCTTGTCAGGAATGAGCAGTTCTTC.

This sequence joins TRBV18 and TRBJ1-2, with 10 nucleotides matching TRBD1. The CDR3 is made up of 14 amino acids. The trim removed 3 bases at V and 6 bases at J, leaving 4 bases unmatched. The germline V gene encodes CDR1 KGHSH and CDR2 LQKENI. The CDR3 here is CASSPTGTGDGYTF. The CDR3 DNA sequence: TGTGCCAGCTCACCTACCGGGACAGGGGATGGCTACACCTTC.

This clone was seen more than once but under ten times. V and J are TRBV5-1 and TRBJ2-5, with 8 bases lining up with TRBD2. V was pared by 4 bases and J by 4 bases, with 9 bases of the junction left unmatched. The CDR3 is 15 amino acids. Germline V gene lookup returns CDR1 SGHRS and CDR2 YFSETQ. In DNA, the CDR3 is TGCGCCAGCAGCGGATCCGTGAGCGGGGGAGAGACCCAGTACTTC. It encodes CASSGSVSGGETQYF.

This clone was picked up a small number of times. The genes are TRBV11-2 and TRBJ2-7, with 9 bases that match TRBD2. J was trimmed by 0 bases and V by 3 bases; bases with no gene match: 3. Germline V CDR1 and CDR2: SGHAT, FQNNGV. The CDR3 runs to 15 residues. The CDR3 reads CASSLAAGGSYEQYV. The CDR3 DNA sequence: TGTGCCAGCAGCTTGGCAGCGGGAGGCTCCTACGAGCAGTACGTC.

The V gene is TRBV6-5, the J gene TRBJ2-1, with 12 bases aligning to TRBD2. Trimming removed 5 bases from V and 15 bases from J; junction bases left unmatched: 11. The CDR3 length is 14 residues. The V gene's germline CDR1 is MNHEY and CDR2 SVGAGI. The CDR3 nucleotides are TGTGCCAGCAGTCCGGGACTGCTAGCGGGAGGGGGGTTCTTC. Translating gives CASSPGLLAGGGFF.

This chain joins TRBV5-1 and TRBJ2-3; 11 bases are a match to TRBD2. With V trimmed by 3 bases and J by 1 base, 10 bases remained unmatched. Per germline, CDR1 SGHRS and CDR2 YFSETQ. CDR3 length equals 18 residues. CDR3 loop: CASSWRTSGLSGTDTQYF. As DNA, the CDR3 is TGCGCCAGCAGCTGGAGGACTAGCGGGCTTAGTGGCACAGATACGCAGTATTTT.

The V call is TRBV29-1, the J call TRBJ2-1, with a weak D call TRBD1 (5 bases). The germline V and J ends were trimmed by 6 bases and 0 bases, with 12 bases remaining between them. The germline gives CDR1 SQVTM, CDR2 ANQGSEA. CDR3 length: 14 amino acids. Here the CDR3 reads CSVYRGGSYNEQFF. CDR3 nucleotide sequence: TGCAGCGTCTATAGGGGCGGCTCCTACAATGAGCAGTTCTTC.

V is TRBV5-1 and J is TRBJ1-2; D is unclear. The CDR3 sequence is 12 residues long. V dropped 7 bases and J dropped 4 bases, with 11 bases sitting between them. The V gene's germline CDR1 is SGHRS and CDR2 YFSETQ. CDR3 loop: CASGLIGYGYTF. In nucleotides, the CDR3 is TGCGCCAGCGGACTGATAGGCTATGGCTACACCTTC.

The chain couples TRBV7-7 to TRBJ2-3, with 7 bases matching TRBD2. This CDR3 has 15 amino acids. V dropped 5 bases and J dropped 5; count of bases not matched to a gene: 10. CDR1 and CDR2 from the germline V gene are SSHAT and FNYEAQ (reference sequence). The CDR3: CASSRDGGEGDTQYF. The DNA for the CDR3 is TGTGCCAGCAGCCGCGATGGAGGGGAGGGAGATACGCAGTATTTT.

This sequence joins TRBV6-5 and TRBJ2-1; no clear D gene. The CDR3 loop spans 15 amino acids. Germline CDR1 and CDR2: MNHEY and SVGAGI. The V end lost 2 bases, the J end lost 3 bases, and 11 bases lay between the germline ends. CDR3 loop: CASSYGGTVYNEQFF. In nucleotides, the CDR3 is TGTGCCAGCAGTTACGGCGGAACCGTCTACAATGAGCAGTTCTTC.